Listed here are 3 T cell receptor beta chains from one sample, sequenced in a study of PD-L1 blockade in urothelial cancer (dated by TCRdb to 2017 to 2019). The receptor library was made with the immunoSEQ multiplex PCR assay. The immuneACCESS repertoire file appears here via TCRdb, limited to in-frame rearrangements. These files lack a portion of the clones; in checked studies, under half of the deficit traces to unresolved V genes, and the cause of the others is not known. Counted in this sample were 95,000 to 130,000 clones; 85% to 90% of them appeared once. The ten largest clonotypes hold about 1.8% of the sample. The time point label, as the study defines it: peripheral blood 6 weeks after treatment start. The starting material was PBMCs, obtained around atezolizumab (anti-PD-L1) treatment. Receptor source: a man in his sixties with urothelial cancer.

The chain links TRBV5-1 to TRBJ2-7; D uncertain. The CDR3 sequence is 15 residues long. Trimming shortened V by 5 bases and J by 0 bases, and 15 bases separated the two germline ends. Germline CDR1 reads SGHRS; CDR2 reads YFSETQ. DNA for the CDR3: TGCGCCAGCAGGCTGGAGTGGCAGTCCTCCTACGAGCAGTACTTC. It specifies CASRLEWQSSYEQYF.

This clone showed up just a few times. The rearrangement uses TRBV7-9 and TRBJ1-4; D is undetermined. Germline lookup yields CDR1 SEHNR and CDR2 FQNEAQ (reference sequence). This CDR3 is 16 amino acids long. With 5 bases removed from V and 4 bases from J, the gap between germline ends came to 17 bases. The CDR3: CASSPLRRVDNEKLFF. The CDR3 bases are TGTGCCAGCAGCCCTCTAAGGAGGGTAGATAATGAAAAACTGTTTTTT.

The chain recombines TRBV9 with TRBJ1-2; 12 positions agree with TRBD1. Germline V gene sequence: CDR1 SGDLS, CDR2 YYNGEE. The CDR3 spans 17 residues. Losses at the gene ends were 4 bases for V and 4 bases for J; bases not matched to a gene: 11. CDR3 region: CASSPQGQGAQGYGYTF. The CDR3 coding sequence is TGTGCCAGCAGCCCGCAGGGACAGGGGGCGCAAGGCTATGGCTACACCTTC.